The T cell receptor beta chain described here comes from a study of CD8 T cells in ankylosing spondylitis (dated by TCRdb to about 2017). Background for the entire study: The study profiled T cell receptor beta repertoires in healthy donors and ankylosing spondylitis patients to find disease-linked TCR variants. The full study cohort comprised 20 to 25 ankylosing spondylitis patients and 110 or so healthy donors. Peripheral blood samples were taken, and synovial fluid was additionally collected from ankylosing spondylitis patients.

General conclusions and limits of the study: Blood from ankylosing spondylitis patients appeared to be characterized by a TCR beta motif made up of about 8 highly homologous amino acid variants. Some of the motif variants had been reported before in the synovial fluid and blood of reactive arthritis patients, a finding that suggests common disease-initiation mechanisms. The disease-linked clones had a CD8+ phenotype and were found at relatively low frequencies in peripheral blood. The disease-linked clones were reported to be significantly enriched in matched synovial fluid samples from ankylosing spondylitis patients.

Reading from cysteine to phenylalanine, the CDR3 counts 15 amino acids. Left in the record is the CDR3 DNA by itself, 45 bases read in frame from the first base. V drops 1 base and J drops 4 bases, leaving 11 bases in between. CDR1 and CDR2, looked up from the germline V gene, are SGHDT and YYEEEE. Sequenced using an Illumina HiSeq 2500. Quantitative 5'-RACE with molecular barcodes was the method used to prepare the TCR beta libraries. The paper's processing steps were these. To identify disease-linked TCR variants, a new computational method was used, one built on a probabilistic model of VDJ rearrangement. Clones were called with MiXCR by TCRdb after fastp trimmed the public reads at Q25, and only in-frame beta chains were retained. Rows matching on CDR3 protein sequence are summarized as one entry with the most common DNA and genes. These V and J calls originate from TCRdb's pipeline instead of the authors' own analysis. The sample has 150,000 to 200,000 distinct CDR3 sequences on record, approximately 12% of them singletons. Together, the top ten hold 9.5% to 12% of the sample.

This clonotype was seen at least ten times. Its target antigen remains unknown. Per-base quality was not reported, and no clone a single base away is much larger than it. The sequencing sample was made of blood, either unsorted or a sorted T cell fraction (not recorded which). This TCR came from a female donor with ankylosing spondylitis or in good health (not recorded which). The rearranged chain carries TRBV5-6 and TRBJ1-4, with the D segment identity uncertain. The CDR3 has the sequence CASSLSGRGNEKLFF. The sequenced DNA: TGTGCCAGCAGCTTGTCTGGGCGAGGTAATGAAAAACTGTTTTTT. Outside the CDR3, residues come from the reference TRBV5-6 and TRBJ1-4 proteins, so the full variable domain is: DAGVTQSPTHLIKTRGQQVTLRCSPKSGHDTVSWYQQALGQGPQFIFQYYEEEERQRGNFPDRFSGHQFPNYSSELNVNALLLGDSALYLCASSLSGRGNEKLFFGSGTQLSVL.